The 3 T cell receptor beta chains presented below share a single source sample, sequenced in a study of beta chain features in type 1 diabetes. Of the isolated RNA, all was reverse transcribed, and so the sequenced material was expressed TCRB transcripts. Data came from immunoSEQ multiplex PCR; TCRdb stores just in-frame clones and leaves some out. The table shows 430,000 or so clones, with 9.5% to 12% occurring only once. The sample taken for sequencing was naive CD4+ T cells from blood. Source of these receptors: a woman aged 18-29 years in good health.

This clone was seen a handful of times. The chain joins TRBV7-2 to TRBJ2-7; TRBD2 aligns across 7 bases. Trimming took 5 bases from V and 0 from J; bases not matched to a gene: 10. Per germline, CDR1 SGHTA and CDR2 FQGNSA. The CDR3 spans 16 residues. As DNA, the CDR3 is TGTGCCAGCAGCGACCCACTAGCGAAGAGCTCCTACGAGCAGTACTTC. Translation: CASSDPLAKSSYEQYF.

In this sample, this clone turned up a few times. The CDR3 reads CASSMRSGSLPEQYF. As DNA, the CDR3 is TGTGCCAGTAGTATGCGCAGCGGGAGCCTCCCCGAGCAGTACTTC. V is TRBV19 and J is TRBJ2-7; 8 bases match TRBD2. Germline CDR1 is LNHDA and CDR2 is SQIVND (reference sequence). This CDR3 spans 15 amino acids. The ends lost 3 bases at V and 6 bases at J; junction bases unmatched: 10.

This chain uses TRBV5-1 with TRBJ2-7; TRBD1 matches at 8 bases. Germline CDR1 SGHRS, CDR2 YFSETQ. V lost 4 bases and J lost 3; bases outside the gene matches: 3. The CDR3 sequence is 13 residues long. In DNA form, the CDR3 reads TGCGCCAGCAGCGCGGACAGGGTCTACGAGCAGTACTTC. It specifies CASSADRVYEQYF.